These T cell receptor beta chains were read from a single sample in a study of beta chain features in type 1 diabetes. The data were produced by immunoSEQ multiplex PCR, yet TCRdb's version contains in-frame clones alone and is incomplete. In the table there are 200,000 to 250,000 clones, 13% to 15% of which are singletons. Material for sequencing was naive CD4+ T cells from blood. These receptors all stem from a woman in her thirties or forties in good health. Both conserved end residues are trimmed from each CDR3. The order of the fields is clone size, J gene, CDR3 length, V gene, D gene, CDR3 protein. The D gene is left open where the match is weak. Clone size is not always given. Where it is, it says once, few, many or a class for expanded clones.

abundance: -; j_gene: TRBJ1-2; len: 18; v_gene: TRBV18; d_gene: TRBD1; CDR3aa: ASSPPGRLAGTAENYGYT
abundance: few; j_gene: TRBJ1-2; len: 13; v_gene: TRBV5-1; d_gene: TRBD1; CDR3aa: ASSRGQGEGYGYT
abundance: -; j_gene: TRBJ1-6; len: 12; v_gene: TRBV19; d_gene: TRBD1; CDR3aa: ASTEHRGASPLH
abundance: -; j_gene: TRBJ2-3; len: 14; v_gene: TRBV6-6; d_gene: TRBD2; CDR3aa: ASSLGTSGFTDTQY
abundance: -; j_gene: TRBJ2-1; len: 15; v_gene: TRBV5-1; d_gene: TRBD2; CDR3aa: ASSPEGTSGIHNEQF
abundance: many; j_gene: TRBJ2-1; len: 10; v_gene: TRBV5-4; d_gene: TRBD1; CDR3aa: ASSDQRDRRL
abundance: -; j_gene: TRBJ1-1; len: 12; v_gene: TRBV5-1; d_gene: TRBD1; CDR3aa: ASSRQGVGTEAF
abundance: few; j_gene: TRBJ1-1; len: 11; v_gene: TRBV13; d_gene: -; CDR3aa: ASSLNLNTEAF
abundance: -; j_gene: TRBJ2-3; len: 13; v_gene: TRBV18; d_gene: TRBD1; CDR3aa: ASSPGTGAVHTQY
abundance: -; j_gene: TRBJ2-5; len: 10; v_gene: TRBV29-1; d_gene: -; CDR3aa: SAINYRETQY
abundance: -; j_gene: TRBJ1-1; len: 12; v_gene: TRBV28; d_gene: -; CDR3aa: ASSLGGFGTEAF
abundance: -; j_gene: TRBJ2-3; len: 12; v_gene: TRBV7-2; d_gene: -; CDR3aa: ASSLAEGRDTQY
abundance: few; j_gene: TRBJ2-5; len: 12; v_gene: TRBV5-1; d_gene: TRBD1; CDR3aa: ASSTDRVQETQY
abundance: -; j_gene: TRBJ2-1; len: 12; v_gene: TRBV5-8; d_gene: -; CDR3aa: ASSSVGGSNEQF
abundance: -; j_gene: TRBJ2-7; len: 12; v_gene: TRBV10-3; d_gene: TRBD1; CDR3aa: ATRDSGQGSEQY
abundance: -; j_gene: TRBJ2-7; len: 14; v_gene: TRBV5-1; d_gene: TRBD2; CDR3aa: ASSLDGLAGLYEQY
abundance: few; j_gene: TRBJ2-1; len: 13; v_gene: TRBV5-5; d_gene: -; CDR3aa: ASSLGLAESDEQF
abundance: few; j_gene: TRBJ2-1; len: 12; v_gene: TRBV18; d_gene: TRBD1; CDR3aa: ASSPNRDSPHQF
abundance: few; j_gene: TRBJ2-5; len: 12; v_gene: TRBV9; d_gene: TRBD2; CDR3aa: ASSVGLVSETQY
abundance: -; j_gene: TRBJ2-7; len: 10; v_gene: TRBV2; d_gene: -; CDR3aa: ASSEQYQWQY
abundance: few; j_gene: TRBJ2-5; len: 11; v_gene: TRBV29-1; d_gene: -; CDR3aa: SVPGGGKKTQY
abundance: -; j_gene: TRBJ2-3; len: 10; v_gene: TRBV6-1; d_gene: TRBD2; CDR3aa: ASSPLAGTQY
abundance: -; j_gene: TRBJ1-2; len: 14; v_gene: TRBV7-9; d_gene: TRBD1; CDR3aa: ASSLLAGTGEQGYT
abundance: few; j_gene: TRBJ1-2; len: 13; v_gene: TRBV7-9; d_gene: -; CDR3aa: ASSLEAAGAFGYT
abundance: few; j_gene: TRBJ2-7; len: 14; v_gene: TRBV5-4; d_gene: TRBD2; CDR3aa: ASSFAGGGTSYEQY
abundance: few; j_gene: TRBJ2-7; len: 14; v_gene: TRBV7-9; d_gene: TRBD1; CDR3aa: ASKNSGQGSSYEQY
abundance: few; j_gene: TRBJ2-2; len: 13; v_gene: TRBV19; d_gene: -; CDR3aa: ASTSGLGVTGELF
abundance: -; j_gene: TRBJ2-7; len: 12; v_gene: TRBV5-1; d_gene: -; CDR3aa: ASRYYILSYEQY
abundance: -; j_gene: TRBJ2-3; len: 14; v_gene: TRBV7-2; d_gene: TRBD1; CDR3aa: ASSLRTGRSTDTQY
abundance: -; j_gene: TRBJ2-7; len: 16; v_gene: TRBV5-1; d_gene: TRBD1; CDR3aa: ASSLLGQGGISSYEQY
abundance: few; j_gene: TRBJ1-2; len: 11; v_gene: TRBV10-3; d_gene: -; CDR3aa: AISDRDGYGYT
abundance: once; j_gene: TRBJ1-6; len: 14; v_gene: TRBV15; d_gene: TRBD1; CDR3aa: ATSTGQGANNSPLH
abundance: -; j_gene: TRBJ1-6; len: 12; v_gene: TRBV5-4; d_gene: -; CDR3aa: ASSPGQINSPLH
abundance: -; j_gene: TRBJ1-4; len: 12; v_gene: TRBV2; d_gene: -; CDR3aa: ASSAGGAREKLF
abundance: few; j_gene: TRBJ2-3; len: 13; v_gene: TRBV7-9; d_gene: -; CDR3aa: ASSPLTGSTDTQY
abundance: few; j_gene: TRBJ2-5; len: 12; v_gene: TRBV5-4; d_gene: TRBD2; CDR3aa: ASTPRGGRETQY
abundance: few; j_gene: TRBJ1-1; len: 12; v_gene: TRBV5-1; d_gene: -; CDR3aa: ASSFGQLNTEAF
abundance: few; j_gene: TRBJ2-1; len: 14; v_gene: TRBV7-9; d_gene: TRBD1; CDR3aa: ASSLIWTGPYNEQF
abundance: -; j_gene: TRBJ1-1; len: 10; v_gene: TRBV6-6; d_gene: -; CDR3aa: ASSERQYEAF
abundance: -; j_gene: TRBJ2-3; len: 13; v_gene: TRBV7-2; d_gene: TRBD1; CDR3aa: ASSLFQGGTDTQY
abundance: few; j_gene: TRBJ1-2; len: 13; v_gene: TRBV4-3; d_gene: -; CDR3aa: ASSPEPQGIYGYT
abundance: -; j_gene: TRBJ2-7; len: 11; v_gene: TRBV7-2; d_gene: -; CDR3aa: ATGAASSYEQY
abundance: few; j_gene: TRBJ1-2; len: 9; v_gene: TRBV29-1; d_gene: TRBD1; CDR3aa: SVMTGWGYT
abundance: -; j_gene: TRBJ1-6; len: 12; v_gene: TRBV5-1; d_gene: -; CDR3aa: ASSLEGEGSPLH
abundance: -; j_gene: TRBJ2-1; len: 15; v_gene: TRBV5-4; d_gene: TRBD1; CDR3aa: ASSLGSGGRGLHEQF
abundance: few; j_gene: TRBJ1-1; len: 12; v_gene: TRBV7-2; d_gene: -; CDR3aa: ASSLYSGNTEAF
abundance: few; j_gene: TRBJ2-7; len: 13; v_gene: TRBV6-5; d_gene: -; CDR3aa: ASSPRDSQLYEQY
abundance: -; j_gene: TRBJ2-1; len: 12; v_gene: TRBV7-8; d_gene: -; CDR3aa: ASSLEGGYNEQF
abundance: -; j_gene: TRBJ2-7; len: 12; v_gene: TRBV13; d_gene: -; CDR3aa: ASSLQQVTYEQY
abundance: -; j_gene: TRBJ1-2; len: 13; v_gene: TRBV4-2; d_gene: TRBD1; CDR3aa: ASSHVNRDRDGYT
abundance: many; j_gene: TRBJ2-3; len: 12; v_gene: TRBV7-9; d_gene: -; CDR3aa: ASSLVTSTDTQY
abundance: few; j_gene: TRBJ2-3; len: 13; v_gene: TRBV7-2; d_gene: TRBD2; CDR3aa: ASSLGLAETDTQY
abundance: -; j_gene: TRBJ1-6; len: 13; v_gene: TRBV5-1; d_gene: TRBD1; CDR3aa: ASSSDRGYNSPLH
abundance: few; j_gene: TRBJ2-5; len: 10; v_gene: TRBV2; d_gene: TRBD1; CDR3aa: ASSDRAETQY
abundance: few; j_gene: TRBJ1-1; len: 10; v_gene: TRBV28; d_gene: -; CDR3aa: ASRWGDTEAF
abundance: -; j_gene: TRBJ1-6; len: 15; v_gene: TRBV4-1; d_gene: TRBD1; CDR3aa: ASSQGRQGRRNSPLH
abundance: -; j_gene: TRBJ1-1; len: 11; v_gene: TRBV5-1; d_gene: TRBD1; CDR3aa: ASSSRGPTEAF
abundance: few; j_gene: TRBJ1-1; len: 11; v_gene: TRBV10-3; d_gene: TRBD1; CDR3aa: AIRGQENTEAF
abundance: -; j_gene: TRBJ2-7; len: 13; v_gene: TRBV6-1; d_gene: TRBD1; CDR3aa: ASNPPGQGGFEQY
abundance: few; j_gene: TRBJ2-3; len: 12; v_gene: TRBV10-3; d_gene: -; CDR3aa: AISELGLSDTQY